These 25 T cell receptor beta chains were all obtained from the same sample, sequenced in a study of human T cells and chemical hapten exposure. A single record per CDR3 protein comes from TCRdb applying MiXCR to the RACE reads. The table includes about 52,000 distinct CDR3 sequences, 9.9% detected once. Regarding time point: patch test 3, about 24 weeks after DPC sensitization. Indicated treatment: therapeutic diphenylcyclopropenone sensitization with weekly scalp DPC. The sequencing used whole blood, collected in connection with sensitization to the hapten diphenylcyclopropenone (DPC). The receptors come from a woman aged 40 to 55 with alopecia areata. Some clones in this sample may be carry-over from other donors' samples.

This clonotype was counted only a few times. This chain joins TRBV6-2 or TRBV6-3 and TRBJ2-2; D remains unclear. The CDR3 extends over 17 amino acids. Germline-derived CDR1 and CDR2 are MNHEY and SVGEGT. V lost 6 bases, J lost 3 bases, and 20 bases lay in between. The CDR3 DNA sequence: TGTGCCAGCAGACTACTCGCCGACCGGAGATACACCGGGGAGCTGTTTTTT. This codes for CASRLLADRRYTGELFF.

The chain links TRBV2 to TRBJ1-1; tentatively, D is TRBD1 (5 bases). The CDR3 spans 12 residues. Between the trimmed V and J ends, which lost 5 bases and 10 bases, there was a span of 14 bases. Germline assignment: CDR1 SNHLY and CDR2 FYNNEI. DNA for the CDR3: TGTGCCAGCAGTAACCAGGGAGGAGGAGCTTTCTTT. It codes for CASSNQGGGAFF.

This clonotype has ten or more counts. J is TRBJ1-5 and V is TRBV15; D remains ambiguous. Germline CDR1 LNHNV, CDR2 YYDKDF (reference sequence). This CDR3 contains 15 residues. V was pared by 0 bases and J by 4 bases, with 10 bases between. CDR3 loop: CATSREGERNQPQHF. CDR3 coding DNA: TGTGCCACCAGCAGAGAAGGTGAGAGAAATCAGCCCCAGCATTTT.

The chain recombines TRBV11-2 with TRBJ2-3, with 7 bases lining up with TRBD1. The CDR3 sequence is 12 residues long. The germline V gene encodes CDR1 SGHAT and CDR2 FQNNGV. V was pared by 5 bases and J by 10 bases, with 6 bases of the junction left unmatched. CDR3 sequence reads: CASSTGTAAQYF. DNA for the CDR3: TGTGCCAGCAGCACCGGGACAGCGGCGCAGTATTTT.

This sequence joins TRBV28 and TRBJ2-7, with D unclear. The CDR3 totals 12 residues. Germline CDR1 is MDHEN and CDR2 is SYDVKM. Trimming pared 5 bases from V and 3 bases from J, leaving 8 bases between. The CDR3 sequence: CASSLRSYEQYF. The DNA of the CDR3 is TGTGCCAGCAGTCTCAGAAGCTACGAGCAGTACTTC.

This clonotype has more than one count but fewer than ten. The CDR3 DNA is TGCGCCAGCAGCCCGGGCGGCGGGGGCCGAGGCGAGACCCAGTACTTC. Translated: CASSPGGGGRGETQYF. The rearrangement uses TRBV4-3 and TRBJ2-5, with D maybe TRBD2 (7 bases). The ends were cut back, 4 bases at V and 5 bases at J, with 20 bases in the middle. Looked up from germline, CDR1 is LGHNA and CDR2 is YSLEER. The CDR3 extends over 16 amino acids.

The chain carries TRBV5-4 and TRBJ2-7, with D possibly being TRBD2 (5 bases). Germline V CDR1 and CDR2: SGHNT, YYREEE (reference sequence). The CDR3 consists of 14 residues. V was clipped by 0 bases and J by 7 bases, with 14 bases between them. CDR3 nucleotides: TGTGCCAGCAGCTTGGTTGCCAGCGCGGGTGAGCAGTACTTC. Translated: CASSLVASAGEQYF.

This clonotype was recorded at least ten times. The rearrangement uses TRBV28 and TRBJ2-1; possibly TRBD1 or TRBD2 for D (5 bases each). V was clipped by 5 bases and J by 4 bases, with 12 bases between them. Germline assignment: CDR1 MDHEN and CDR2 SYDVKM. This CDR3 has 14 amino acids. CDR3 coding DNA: TGTGCCAGCAGTCCCGGGGCCCTATACAATGAGCAGTTCTTC. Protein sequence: CASSPGALYNEQFF.

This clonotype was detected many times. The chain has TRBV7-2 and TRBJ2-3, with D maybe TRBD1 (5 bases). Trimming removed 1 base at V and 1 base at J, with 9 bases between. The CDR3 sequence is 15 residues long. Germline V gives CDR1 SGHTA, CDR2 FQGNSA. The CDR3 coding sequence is TGTGCCAGCAGCTTAGGGGGCAGACGCACAGATACGCAGTATTTT. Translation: CASSLGGRRTDTQYF.

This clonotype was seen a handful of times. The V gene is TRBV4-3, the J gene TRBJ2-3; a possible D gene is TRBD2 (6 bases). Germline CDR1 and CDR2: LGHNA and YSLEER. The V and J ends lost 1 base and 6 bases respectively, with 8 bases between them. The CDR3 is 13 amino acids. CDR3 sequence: CASSQVRGDTQYF. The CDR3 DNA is TGCGCCAGCAGCCAAGTGCGGGGTGATACGCAGTATTTT.

The CDR3 here is CASSFRQGAVYYEQYF. For the CDR3, the DNA is TGCGCCAGCAGCTTCCGACAGGGGGCTGTGTACTACGAGCAGTACTTC. The chain employs TRBV5-1 and TRBJ2-7; 10 bases line up with TRBD1. Trimming removed 2 bases from V and 3 bases from J; junction bases left unmatched: 8. Germline V gives CDR1 SGHRS, CDR2 YFSETQ. The CDR3 is made up of 16 amino acids.

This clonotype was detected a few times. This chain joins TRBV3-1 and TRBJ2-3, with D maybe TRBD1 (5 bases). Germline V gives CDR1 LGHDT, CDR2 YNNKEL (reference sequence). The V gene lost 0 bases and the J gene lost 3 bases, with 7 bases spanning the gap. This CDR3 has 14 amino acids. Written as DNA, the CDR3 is TGTGCCAGCAGCCAAGAGCCAGGGACAGATACGCAGTATTTT. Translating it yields CASSQEPGTDTQYF.

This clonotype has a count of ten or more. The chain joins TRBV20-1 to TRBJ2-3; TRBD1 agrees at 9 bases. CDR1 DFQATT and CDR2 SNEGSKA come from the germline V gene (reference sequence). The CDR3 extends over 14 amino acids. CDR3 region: CSAAPGDRVDTQYF. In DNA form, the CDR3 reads TGCAGCGCCGCCCCCGGGGACAGGGTAGATACGCAGTATTTT.

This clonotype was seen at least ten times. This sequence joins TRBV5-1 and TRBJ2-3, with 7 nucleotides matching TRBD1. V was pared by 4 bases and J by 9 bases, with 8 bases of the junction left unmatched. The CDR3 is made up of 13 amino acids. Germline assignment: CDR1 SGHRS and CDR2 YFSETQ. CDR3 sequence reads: CASSPRGQLTQYF. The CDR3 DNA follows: TGCGCCAGCAGCCCCCGGGGACAGCTCACGCAGTATTTT.

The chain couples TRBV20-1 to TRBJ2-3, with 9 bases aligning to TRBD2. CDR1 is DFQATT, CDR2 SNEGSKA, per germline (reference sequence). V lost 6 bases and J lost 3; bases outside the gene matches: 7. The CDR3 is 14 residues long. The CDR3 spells CSAPRGGQTDTQYF. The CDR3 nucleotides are TGCAGTGCACCGCGGGGGGGCCAGACAGATACGCAGTATTTT.

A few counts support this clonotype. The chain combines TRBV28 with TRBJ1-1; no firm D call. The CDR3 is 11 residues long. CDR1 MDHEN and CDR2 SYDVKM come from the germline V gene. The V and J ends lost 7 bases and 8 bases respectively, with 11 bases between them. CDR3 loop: CASTGGREAFF. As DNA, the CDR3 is TGTGCCAGCACCGGAGGCAGGGAAGCTTTCTTT.

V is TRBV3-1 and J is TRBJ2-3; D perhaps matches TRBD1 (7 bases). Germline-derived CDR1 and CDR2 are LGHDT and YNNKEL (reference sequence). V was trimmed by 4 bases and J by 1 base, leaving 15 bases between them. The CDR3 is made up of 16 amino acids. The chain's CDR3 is CASSPLGGGGTDTQYF. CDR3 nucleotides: TGTGCCAGCAGCCCTTTAGGAGGGGGCGGCACAGATACGCAGTATTTT.

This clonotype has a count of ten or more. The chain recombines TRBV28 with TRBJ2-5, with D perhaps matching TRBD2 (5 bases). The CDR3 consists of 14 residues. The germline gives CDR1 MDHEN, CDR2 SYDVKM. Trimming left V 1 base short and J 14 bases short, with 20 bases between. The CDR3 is CASSLSAATSSCYF. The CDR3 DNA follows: TGTGCCAGCAGTTTATCCGCAGCTACTAGTTCTTGTTACTTC.

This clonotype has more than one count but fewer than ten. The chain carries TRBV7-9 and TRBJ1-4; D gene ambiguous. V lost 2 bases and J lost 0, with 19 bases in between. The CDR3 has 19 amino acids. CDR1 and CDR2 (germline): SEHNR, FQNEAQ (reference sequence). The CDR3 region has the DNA TGTGCCAGCAGCTTATTTGGTGGCGCGGCGACCCCAACTAATGAAAAACTGTTTTTT. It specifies CASSLFGGAATPTNEKLFF.

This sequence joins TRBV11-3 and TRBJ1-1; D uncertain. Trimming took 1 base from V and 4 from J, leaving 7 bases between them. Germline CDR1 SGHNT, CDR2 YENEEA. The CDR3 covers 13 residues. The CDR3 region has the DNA TGTGCCAGCAGCTTAGGTCGGGGCACTGAAGCTTTCTTT. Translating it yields CASSLGRGTEAFF.

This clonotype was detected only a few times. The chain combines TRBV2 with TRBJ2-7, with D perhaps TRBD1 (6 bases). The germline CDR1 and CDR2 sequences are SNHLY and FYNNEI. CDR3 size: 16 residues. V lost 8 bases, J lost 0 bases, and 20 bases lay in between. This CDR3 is CASGLVGRGSSYEQYF. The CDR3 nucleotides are TGTGCCAGCGGGCTGGTGGGCAGGGGTTCCTCCTACGAGCAGTACTTC.

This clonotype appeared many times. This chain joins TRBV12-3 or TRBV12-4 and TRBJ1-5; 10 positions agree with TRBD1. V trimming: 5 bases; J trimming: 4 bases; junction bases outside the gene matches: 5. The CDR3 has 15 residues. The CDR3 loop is CASSQTGGRNQPQHF. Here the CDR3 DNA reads TGTGCCAGCAGTCAGACAGGGGGCAGGAATCAGCCCCAGCATTTT.

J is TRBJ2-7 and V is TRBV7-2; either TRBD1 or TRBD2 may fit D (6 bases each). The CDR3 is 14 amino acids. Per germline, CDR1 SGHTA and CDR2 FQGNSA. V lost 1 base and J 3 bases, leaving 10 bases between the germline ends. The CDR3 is CASSLVGGLYEQYF. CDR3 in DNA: TGTGCCAGCAGCTTAGTAGGGGGACTCTACGAGCAGTACTTC.

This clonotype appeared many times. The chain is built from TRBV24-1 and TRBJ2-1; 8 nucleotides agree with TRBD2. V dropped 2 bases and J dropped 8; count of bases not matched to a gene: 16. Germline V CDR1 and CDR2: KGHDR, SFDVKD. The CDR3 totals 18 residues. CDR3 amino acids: CATSDWGRSGGAGDEQFF. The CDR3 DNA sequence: TGTGCCACCAGTGATTGGGGTAGATCGGGGGGGGCAGGCGATGAGCAGTTCTTC.

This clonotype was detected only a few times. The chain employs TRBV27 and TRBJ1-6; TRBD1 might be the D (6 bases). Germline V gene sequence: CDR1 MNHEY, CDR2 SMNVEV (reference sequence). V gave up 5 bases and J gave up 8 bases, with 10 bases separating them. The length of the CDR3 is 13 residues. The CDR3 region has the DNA TGTGCCAGCAGTCTCCGGACAGATTCACCCCTCCACTTT. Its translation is CASSLRTDSPLHF.